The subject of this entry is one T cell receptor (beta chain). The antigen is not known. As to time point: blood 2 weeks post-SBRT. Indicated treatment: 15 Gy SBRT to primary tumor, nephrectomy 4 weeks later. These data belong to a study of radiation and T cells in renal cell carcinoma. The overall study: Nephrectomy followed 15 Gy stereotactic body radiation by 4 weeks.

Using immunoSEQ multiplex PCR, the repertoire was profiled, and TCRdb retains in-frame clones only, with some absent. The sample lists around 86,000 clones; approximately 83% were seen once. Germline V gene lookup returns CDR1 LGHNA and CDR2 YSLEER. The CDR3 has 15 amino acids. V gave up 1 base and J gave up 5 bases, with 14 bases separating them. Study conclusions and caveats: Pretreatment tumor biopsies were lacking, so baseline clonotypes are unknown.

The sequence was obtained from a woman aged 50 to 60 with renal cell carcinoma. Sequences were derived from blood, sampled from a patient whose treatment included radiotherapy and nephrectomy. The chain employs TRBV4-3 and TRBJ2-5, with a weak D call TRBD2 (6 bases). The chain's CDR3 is CASSQGDGRRETQYF. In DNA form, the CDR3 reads TGCGCCAGCAGCCAAGGTGACGGGAGACGGGAGACCCAGTACTTC.